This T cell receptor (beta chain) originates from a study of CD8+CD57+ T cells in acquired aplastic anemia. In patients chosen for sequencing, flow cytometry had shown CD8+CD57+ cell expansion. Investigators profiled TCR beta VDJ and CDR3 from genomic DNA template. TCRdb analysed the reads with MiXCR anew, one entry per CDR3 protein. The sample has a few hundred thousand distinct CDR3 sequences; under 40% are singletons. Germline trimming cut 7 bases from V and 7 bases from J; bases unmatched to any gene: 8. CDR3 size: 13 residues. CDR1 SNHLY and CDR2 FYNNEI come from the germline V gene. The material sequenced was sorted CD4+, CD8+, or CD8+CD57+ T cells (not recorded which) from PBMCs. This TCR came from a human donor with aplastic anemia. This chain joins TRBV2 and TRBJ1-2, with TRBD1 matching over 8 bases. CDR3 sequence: CASNKQGATGYTF. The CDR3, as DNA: TGTGCCAGCAACAAGCAGGGGGCGACTGGCTACACCTTC.